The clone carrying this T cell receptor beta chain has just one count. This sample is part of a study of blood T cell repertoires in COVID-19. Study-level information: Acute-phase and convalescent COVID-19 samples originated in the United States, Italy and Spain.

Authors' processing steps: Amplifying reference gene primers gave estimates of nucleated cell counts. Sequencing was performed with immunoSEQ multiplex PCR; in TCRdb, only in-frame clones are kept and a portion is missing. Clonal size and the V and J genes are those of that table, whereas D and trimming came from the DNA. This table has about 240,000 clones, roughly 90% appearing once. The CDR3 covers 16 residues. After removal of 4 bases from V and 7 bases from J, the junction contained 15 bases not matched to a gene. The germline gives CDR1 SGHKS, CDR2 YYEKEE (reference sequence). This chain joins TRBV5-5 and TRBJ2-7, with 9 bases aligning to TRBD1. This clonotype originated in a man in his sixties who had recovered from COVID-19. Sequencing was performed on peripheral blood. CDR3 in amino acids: CASSPGPGQGLREQYV. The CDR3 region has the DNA TGTGCCAGCAGCCCGGGACCGGGACAGGGATTAAGGGAGCAGTACGTC.